The sequence of this T cell receptor beta chain was determined in a study of T cell repertoires in cytomegalovirus infection. About the research overall: Use of recently identified HLA-C-restricted and well-studied HLA-B-restricted CMV epitopes was part of the study. TCR beta signatures that were public indicated CMV infection and matching HLA type.

Study-level points and caveats: HLA-C-restricted TCR beta clonotypes specific for CMV led the ex vivo response. Cumulative public TCR beta family frequency identified CMV carriers with the relevant HLA.

Regarding this clonotype: Its antigen is unknown.

TCRdb redid the calling of the reads with MiXCR, one entry per CDR3 protein. The sample includes 450,000 to 650,000 distinct CDR3 sequences, 35% to 50% of them seen just once. The receptor comes from a human donor in good health (CMV status not recorded). Some clones in this sample may be carry-over from other donors' samples. Sequenced material: cultured PBMCs, taken from culture after CMV antigen stimulation.

The CDR3 DNA reads as TGTGCCAGCAGTTTAGGAGTGGACAGGGTGACTGAAGCTTTCTTT. Protein product: CASSLGVDRVTEAFF. The chain employs TRBV12-3 or TRBV12-4 and TRBJ1-1; TRBD1 matches 8 bases. The CDR3 is 15 amino acids. V dropped 1 base and J dropped 5; count of bases not matched to a gene: 6.